The 21 T cell receptor beta chains presented below share a single source sample, sequenced in a study of T cells after yellow fever vaccination. TCRdb re-called the 5' RACE reads through MiXCR, storing one row per CDR3 protein. The table shows under 95,000 distinct CDR3 sequences, with around 7% occurring only once. The specimen was CD8+ T cells sorted from PBMCs, collected 10 days after the first yellow fever vaccination. All receptors derive from a man in his late teens or twenties who received the YFV17D yellow fever vaccine.

This clonotype was seen at least ten times. V is TRBV2 and J is TRBJ1-1; possibly TRBD1 for D (5 bases). Germline V lookup: CDR1 SNHLY, CDR2 FYNNEI. The V end was cut by 2 bases, the J end by 4 bases, with 14 bases between. This CDR3 is built from 15 residues. The CDR3 region is CASSEFEGQGTEAFF. The CDR3 nucleotides read TGTGCCAGCAGTGAATTCGAGGGGCAGGGCACTGAAGCTTTCTTT.

At least ten counts were recorded for this clonotype. V gene TRBV11-2 combines with J gene TRBJ2-1; D is perhaps TRBD1 or TRBD2 (6 bases each). The CDR3 runs 15 residues. The V and J ends lost 2 bases and 8 bases respectively, with 16 bases between them. In germline, CDR1 is SGHAT, CDR2 FQNNGV. CDR3 DNA sequence: TGTGCCAGCAGCTTAATAGGGGGGTTAGTGGATGAGCAGTTCTTC. Protein: CASSLIGGLVDEQFF.

This clonotype was seen ten or more times. The CDR3 protein is CASSLGRGEETQYF. The CDR3 nucleotides read TGCGCCAGCAGCTTGGGCCGGGGGGAAGAGACCCAGTACTTC. The chain is built from TRBV5-1 and TRBJ2-5; 7 nucleotides align to TRBD2. CDR3 length: 14 amino acids. V lost 0 bases, J lost 3 bases, and 2 bases stayed unmatched. From germline, CDR1 is SGHRS and CDR2 YFSETQ.

This clonotype was seen many times. V gene TRBV20-1 combines with J gene TRBJ2-5; 10 bases map to TRBD1. Per germline, CDR1 DFQATT and CDR2 SNEGSKA (reference sequence). V shed 6 bases, J shed 5 bases, and the junction held 6 bases outside the gene matches. This CDR3 has 13 amino acids. The CDR3 here is CSAPGTGDETQYF. In DNA form, the CDR3 reads TGCAGTGCACCCGGGACAGGGGACGAGACCCAGTACTTC.

V gene TRBV7-9 combines with J gene TRBJ1-1; tentative D call: TRBD1 (5 bases). Germline V lookup: CDR1 SEHNR, CDR2 FQNEAQ (reference sequence). CDR3 size: 12 residues. V dropped 5 bases and J dropped 7 bases, with 11 bases sitting between them. The CDR3 bases are TGTGCCAGCAGCAGAGGGGTGGTTGAAGCTTTCTTT. Amino acid sequence: CASSRGVVEAFF.

The sample holds a few counts of this clonotype. The chain employs TRBV6-5 and TRBJ2-1; 7 positions match TRBD1. This CDR3 is built from 16 residues. The V gene's germline CDR1 is MNHEY and CDR2 SVGAGI. Germline trimming cut 2 bases from V and 2 bases from J; bases unmatched to any gene: 6. The CDR3 loop reads CASSYRQGRAYNEQFF. The CDR3 coding sequence is TGTGCCAGCAGTTACCGACAGGGAAGGGCCTACAATGAGCAGTTCTTC.

There are many counts of this clonotype. This rearrangement joins TRBV6-5 to TRBJ2-4; no clear D. Germline-derived CDR1 and CDR2 are MNHEY and SVGAGI. V was trimmed by 8 bases and J by 5 bases, leaving 4 bases between them. There are 10 residues in the CDR3. The CDR3 loop is CASGQNIQYF. Written as DNA, the CDR3 is TGTGCCAGCGGACAAAACATTCAGTACTTC.

J is TRBJ1-1 and V is TRBV4-2; D possibly corresponds to TRBD1 (6 bases). This CDR3 contains 14 residues. Trimming cost V 4 bases and J 1 base, with 10 bases left between them. CDR1 and CDR2 from the germline V gene are LGHNA and YNFKEQ. The CDR3 loop reads CASSRTTGNTEAFF. The CDR3 region has the DNA TGTGCCAGCAGCCGGACGACAGGGAACACTGAAGCTTTCTTT.

In regard to this clonotype: This clone may be a read error of a much larger clone one base away. The chain combines TRBV25-1 with TRBJ2-3; 8 bases map to TRBD2. Germline V lookup: CDR1 MGHDK, CDR2 SYGVNS. The CDR3 extends over 11 amino acids. The V and J ends lost 8 bases and 13 bases, in that order; junction bases with no gene match: 8. The CDR3 here is CASSSGGKEYF. CDR3 in DNA: TGTGCCAGCTCCAGCGGGGGAAAGGAGTATTTT.

This clonotype came up a few times. The chain uses TRBV6-1 and TRBJ2-3, with D unclear. CDR3 size: 13 residues. The germline V and J ends were trimmed by 2 bases and 4 bases, with 7 bases remaining between them. Germline lookup yields CDR1 MNHNS and CDR2 SASEGT. In nucleotides, the CDR3 is TGTGCCAGCAGTGAAAATTCGCCAGATACGCAGTATTTT. Protein product: CASSENSPDTQYF.

This clonotype appeared many times. The chain carries TRBV28 and TRBJ2-1; weak D call: TRBD1 (5 bases). The V and J ends lost 2 bases and 0 bases respectively, with 8 bases between them. The CDR3 is 15 amino acids. In germline, CDR1 is MDHEN, CDR2 SYDVKM. The CDR3 sequence: CASSLQGRSYNEQFF. CDR3 nucleotides: TGTGCCAGCAGTTTACAGGGCCGCTCCTACAATGAGCAGTTCTTC. Supplemented by reference TRBV28 and TRBJ2-1, the full variable domain reads DVKVTQSSRYLVKRTGEKVFLECVQDMDHENMFWYRQDPGLGLRLIYFSYDVKMKEKGDIPEGYSVSREKKERFSLILESASTNQTSMYLCASSLQGRSYNEQFFGPGTRLTVL.

This clonotype has a count of ten or more. This chain links TRBV4-3 with TRBJ2-3; 7 bases align to TRBD2. CDR3 length: 16 residues. Germline V gives CDR1 LGHNA, CDR2 YSLEER. With 4 bases clipped from V and 1 base from J, the junction kept 8 bases outside the gene matches. The CDR3 region has the DNA TGCGCCAGCAGCCCGTATTCCCTAGCGGGCACAGATACGCAGTATTTT. It yields the protein CASSPYSLAGTDTQYF.

The CDR3 spells CASSPPGLAGQETQYF. CDR3 sequence (DNA): TGTGCCAGCAGCCCCCCCGGACTAGCGGGGCAAGAGACCCAGTACTTC. The rearrangement joins TRBV7-9 to TRBJ2-5; TRBD2 matches 12 bases. Germline CDR1 is SEHNR and CDR2 is FQNEAQ (reference sequence). This CDR3 spans 16 amino acids. Trimming removed 5 bases from V and 2 bases from J; junction bases left unmatched: 6. The whole variable domain, filled in from reference TRBV7-9 and TRBJ2-5, reads DTGVSQNPRHKITKRGQNVTFRCDPISEHNRLYWYRQTLGQGPEFLTYFQNEAQLEKSRLLSDRFSAERPKGSFSTLEIQRTEQGDSAMYLCASSPPGLAGQETQYFGPGTRLLVL.

This clonotype was counted at least ten times. The rearrangement joins TRBV27 to TRBJ1-5, with TRBD1 identical over 11 bases. The germline V gene encodes CDR1 MNHEY and CDR2 SMNVEV (reference sequence). This CDR3 contains 15 residues. V shed 4 bases and J 7 bases; nucleotides not matched to a gene: 6. CDR3 DNA: TGTGCCAGCAGTTCCGGGACAGGGGGAAAGCAGCCCCAGCATTTT. Translating it yields CASSSGTGGKQPQHF.

This clonotype was observed many times. V is TRBV4-2 and J is TRBJ2-1, with 11 bases matching TRBD2. CDR3 size: 16 residues. With 4 bases clipped from V and 4 bases from J, the junction kept 6 bases outside the gene matches. Germline CDR1 reads LGHNA; CDR2 reads YNFKEQ. CDR3 sequence (DNA): TGTGCCAGCAGCCTTGAGACTAGCGGGGAATACAATGAGCAGTTCTTC. It codes for CASSLETSGEYNEQFF.

The chain is built from TRBV4-1 and TRBJ1-5; TRBD1 agrees at 10 bases. CDR1 and CDR2 (germline): MGHRA, YSYEKL. Trimming removed 4 bases from V and 10 bases from J; junction bases left unmatched: 7. The CDR3 runs to 14 residues. The CDR3 DNA reads TGCGCCAGCAGCCTGGGGGGGACAGGGGATCCCCAGCATTTT. Translating gives CASSLGGTGDPQHF.

In its sample, this clonotype was seen a few times. The chain couples TRBV7-9 to TRBJ1-6, with D possibly matching TRBD1 (5 bases). V lost 10 bases, J lost 1 base, and 14 bases lay in between. The length of the CDR3 is 15 residues. Germline lookup yields CDR1 SEHNR and CDR2 FQNEAQ (reference sequence). The CDR3 protein is CATRVEESYNSPLHF. CDR3 in DNA: TGTGCCACCAGGGTTGAGGAGTCCTATAATTCACCCCTCCACTTT.

This clonotype was observed a few times. This rearrangement joins TRBV6-5 to TRBJ2-5; 11 bases agree with TRBD2. Looked up from germline, CDR1 is MNHEY and CDR2 is SVGAGI. The junction had 7 bases not matched to a gene; V was cut back by 6 bases and J by 4 bases. The CDR3 runs to 15 residues. The CDR3 is CASSLAGGLVETQYF. The DNA for the CDR3 is TGTGCCAGCAGCTTAGCGGGGGGGCTTGTAGAGACCCAGTACTTC.

This clonotype appeared many times. The V call is TRBV18, the J call TRBJ2-1, with 7 bases that match TRBD2. After removal of 3 bases from V and 1 base from J, the junction contained 3 bases not matched to a gene. The CDR3 sequence is 15 residues long. In germline, CDR1 is KGHSH, CDR2 LQKENI. The CDR3 protein is CASSPLRGSYNEQFF. The CDR3 DNA follows: TGTGCCAGCTCACCGCTGCGGGGGTCCTACAATGAGCAGTTCTTC.

This clonotype was observed many times. The genes are TRBV6-5 and TRBJ2-5, with TRBD2 as a possible D gene (6 bases). In germline, CDR1 is MNHEY, CDR2 SVGAGI. V lost 4 bases and J 0 bases, leaving 15 bases between the germline ends. This CDR3 comprises 16 residues. The chain's CDR3 is CASSFLRGEYQETQYF. The DNA for the CDR3 is TGTGCCAGCAGTTTCCTGCGGGGAGAGTACCAAGAGACCCAGTACTTC.

This clonotype was detected ten times or more. The rearrangement uses TRBV20-1 and TRBJ2-7; the match to TRBD1 covers 8 bases. Germline CDR1 DFQATT, CDR2 SNEGSKA (reference sequence). The CDR3 spans 14 residues. Germline trimming cut 0 bases from V and 4 bases from J; bases unmatched to any gene: 5. The CDR3 spells CSARDLDRGYEQYF. The CDR3 DNA follows: TGCAGTGCTAGAGATCTCGACAGGGGTTACGAGCAGTACTTC.